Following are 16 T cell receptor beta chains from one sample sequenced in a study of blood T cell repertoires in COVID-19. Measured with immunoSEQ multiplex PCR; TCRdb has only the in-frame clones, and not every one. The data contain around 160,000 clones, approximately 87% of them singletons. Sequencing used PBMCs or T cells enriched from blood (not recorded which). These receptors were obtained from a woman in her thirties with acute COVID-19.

The CDR3 reads CASSYPLRLAGAGYEQFF. The CDR3 coding sequence is TGTGCCAGCAGTTACCCTTTGCGACTAGCGGGAGCGGGGTATGAGCAGTTCTTC. V and J are TRBV28 and TRBJ2-1, with 12 nucleotides matching TRBD2. CDR1 is MDHEN, CDR2 SYDVKM, per germline. Trimming cost V 4 bases and J 8 bases; bases outside gene matches: 15. The CDR3 covers 18 residues.

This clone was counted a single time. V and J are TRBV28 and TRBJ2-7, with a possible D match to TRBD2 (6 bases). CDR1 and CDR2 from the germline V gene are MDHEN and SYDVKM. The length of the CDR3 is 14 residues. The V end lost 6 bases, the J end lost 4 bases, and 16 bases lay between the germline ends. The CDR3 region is CASSPMGGVYEQYF. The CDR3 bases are TGTGCCAGCAGCCCTATGGGGGGAGTATACGAGCAGTACTTC.

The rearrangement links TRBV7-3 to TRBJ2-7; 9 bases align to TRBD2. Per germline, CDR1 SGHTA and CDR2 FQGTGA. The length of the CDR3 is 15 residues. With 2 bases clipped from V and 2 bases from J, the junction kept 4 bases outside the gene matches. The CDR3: CASSLQAGGTYEQYF. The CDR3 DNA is TGTGCCAGCAGCTTACAAGCGGGAGGCACCTACGAGCAGTACTTC.

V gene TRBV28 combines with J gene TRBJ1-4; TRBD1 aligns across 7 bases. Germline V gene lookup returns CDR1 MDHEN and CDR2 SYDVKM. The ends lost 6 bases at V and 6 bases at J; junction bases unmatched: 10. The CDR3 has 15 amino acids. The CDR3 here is CASSFAGQNYEKLFF. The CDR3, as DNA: TGTGCCAGCAGCTTCGCGGGACAGAACTATGAAAAACTGTTTTTT.

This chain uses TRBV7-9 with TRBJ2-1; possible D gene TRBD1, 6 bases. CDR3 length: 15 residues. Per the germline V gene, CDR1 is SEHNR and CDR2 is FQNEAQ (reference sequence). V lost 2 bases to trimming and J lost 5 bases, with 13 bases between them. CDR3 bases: TGTGCCAGCAGCTTAATTGGGGGCAGGAACAATGAGCAGTTCTTC. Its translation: CASSLIGGRNNEQFF. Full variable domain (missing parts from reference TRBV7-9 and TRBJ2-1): DTGVSQNPRHKITKRGQNVTFRCDPISEHNRLYWYRQTLGQGPEFLTYFQNEAQLEKSRLLSDRFSAERPKGSFSTLEIQRTEQGDSAMYLCASSLIGGRNNEQFFGPGTRLTVL.

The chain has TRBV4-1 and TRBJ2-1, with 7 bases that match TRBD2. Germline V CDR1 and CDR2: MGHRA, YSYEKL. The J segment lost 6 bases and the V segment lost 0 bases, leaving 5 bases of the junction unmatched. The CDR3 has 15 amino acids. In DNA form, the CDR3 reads TGCGCCAGCAGCCAAGATGTGCGGGAGCCCAATGAGCAGTTCTTC. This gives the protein CASSQDVREPNEQFF.

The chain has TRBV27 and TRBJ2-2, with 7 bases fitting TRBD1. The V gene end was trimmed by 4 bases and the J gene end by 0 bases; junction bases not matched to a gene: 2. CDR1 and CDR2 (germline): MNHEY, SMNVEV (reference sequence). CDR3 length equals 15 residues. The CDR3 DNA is TGTGCCAGCAGTTCAGGGGGACCGAACACCGGGGAGCTGTTTTTT. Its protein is CASSSGGPNTGELFF.

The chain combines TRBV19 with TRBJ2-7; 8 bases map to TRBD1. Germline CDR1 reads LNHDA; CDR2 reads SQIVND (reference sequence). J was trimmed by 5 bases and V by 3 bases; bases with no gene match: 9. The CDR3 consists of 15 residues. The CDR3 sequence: CASSIGTGRMDEQYF. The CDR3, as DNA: TGTGCCAGTAGTATCGGGACAGGAAGGATGGACGAGCAGTACTTC.

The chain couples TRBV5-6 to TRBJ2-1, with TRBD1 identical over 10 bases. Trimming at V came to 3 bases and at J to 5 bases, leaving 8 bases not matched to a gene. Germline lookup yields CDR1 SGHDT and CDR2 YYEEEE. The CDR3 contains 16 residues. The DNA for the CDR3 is TGTGCCAGCAGCTGGCCCGGGGACAGGGGAGACAATGAGCAGTTCTTC. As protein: CASSWPGDRGDNEQFF.

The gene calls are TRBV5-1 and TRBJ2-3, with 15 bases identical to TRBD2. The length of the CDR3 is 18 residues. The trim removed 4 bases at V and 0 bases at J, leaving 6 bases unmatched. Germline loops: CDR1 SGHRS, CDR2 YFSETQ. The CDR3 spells CASSAGTSGRWSTDTQYF. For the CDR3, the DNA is TGCGCCAGCAGCGCAGGGACTAGCGGGAGGTGGAGCACAGATACGCAGTATTTT.

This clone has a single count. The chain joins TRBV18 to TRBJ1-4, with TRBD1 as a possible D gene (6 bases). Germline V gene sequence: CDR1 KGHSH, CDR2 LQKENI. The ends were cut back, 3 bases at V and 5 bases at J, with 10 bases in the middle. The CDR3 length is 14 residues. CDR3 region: CASSPNRVNEKLFF. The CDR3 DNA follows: TGTGCCAGCTCACCCAACAGGGTGAATGAAAAACTGTTTTTT.

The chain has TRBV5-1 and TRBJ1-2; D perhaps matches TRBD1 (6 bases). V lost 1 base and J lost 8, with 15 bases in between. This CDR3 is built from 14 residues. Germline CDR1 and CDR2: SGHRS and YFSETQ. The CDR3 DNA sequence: TGCGCCAGCAGCTTGAACTCCGAGGGGGTCGGCTACACCTTC. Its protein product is CASSLNSEGVGYTF. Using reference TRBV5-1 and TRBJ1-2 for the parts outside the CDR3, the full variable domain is KAGVTQTPRYLIKTRGQQVTLSCSPISGHRSVSWYQQTPGQGLQFLFEYFSETQRNKGNFPGRFSGRQFSNSRSEMNVSTLELGDSALYLCASSLNSEGVGYTFGSGTRLTVV.

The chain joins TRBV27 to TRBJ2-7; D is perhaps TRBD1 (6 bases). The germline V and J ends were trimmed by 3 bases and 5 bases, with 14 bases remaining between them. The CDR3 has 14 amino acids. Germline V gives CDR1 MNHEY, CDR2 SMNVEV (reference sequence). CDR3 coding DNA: TGTGCCAGCAGTTTTTTAGGGGGTGGCGACGAGCAGTACTTC. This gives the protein CASSFLGGGDEQYF.

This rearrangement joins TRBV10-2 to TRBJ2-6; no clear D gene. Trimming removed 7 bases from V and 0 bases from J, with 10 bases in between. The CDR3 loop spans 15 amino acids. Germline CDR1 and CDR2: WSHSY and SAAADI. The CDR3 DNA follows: TGCGCCAGCAAGCAGGATAGCTCTGGGGCCAACGTCCTGACTTTC. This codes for CASKQDSSGANVLTF.

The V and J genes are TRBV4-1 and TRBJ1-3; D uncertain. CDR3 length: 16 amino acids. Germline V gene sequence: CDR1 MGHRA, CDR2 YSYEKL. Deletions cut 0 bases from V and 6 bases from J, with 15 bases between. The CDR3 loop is CASSQDLEGNANTIYF. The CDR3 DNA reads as TGCGCCAGCAGCCAAGATCTTGAGGGTAACGCAAACACCATATATTTT.

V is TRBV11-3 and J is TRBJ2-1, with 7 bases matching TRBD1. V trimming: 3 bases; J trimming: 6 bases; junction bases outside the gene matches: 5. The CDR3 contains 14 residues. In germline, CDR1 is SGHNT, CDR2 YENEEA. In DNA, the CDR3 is TGTGCCAGCAGCTTCGGACCAGGGGGCAATGAGCAGTTCTTC. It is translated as CASSFGPGGNEQFF.